This TCR beta chain was identified during a study of identifying expanded T cells in peripheral blood. Findings and limits, study-wide: Across healthy donors, higher total template counts meant significantly greater approximately two-week count variance.

The V gene lost 8 bases and the J gene lost 4 bases, with 14 bases spanning the gap. CDR1 and CDR2 from the germline V gene are SNHLY and FYNNEI. The CDR3 covers 13 residues. No infections or other immune events were documented during collection. For this clone: Its specificity is not known.

Generated by immunoSEQ multiplex PCR, the TCRdb table keeps only in-frame clones and is missing some. The sample includes approximately 140,000 clones, around nine tenths seen only once; the top ten take less than 10%. The rearrangement joins TRBV2 to TRBJ2-5; D could derive from TRBD1 or TRBD2 (6 bases each). The sequencing input was blood. The clonotype was recovered from a person between 18 and 75 years old in good health. The CDR3 spells CASRNEGGETQYF. DNA for the CDR3: TGTGCCAGCCGTAACGAGGGGGGAGAGACCCAGTACTTC. The full variable domain, completed using reference TRBV2 and TRBJ2-5, is EPEVTQTPSHQVTQMGQEVILRCVPISNHLYFYWYRQILGQKVEFLVSFYNNEISEKSEIFDDQFSVERPDGSNFTLKIRSTKLEDSAMYFCASRNEGGETQYFGPGTRLLVL.